These 18 T cell receptor beta chains share one sample of origin, sequenced in a study of blood T cells in healthy people across ages. A second PCR of about 6 to 12 cycles used a sample-barcoded 5' primer and a J-beta primer mix. Using its own MiXCR run on the 5' RACE reads, TCRdb lists one record per CDR3 protein. The sample holds about 1.6 million distinct CDR3 sequences, about 35% seen once. Sequencing was carried out using blood. These TCRs come from a woman younger than 45 in good health.

This clonotype has just a few counts. The rearrangement joins TRBV29-1 to TRBJ2-2; tentatively, D is TRBD2 (6 bases). V lost 4 bases and J lost 5, with 17 bases in between. The CDR3 is 15 amino acids. Germline V gene sequence: CDR1 SQVTM, CDR2 ANQGSEA. CDR3 loop: CSVVIGSPGTGELFF. The CDR3 nucleotides are TGCAGCGTTGTAATCGGGAGCCCGGGGACCGGGGAGCTGTTTTTT.

J is TRBJ2-7 and V is TRBV20-1; 8 positions match TRBD2. The germline V gene encodes CDR1 DFQATT and CDR2 SNEGSKA (reference sequence). CDR3 length equals 18 residues. With V trimmed by 5 bases and J by 4 bases, 22 bases remained unmatched. Written as DNA, the CDR3 is TGCAGTGCTGGTAGAGGGAGTCCCGGGAGGGCCGGGGGGTACGAGCAGTACTTC. It yields the protein CSAGRGSPGRAGGYEQYF.

This clonotype was seen only a few times. The V and J genes are TRBV29-1 and TRBJ1-1; no firm D call. V lost 7 bases, J lost 1 base, and 10 bases lay in between. Germline loops: CDR1 SQVTM, CDR2 ANQGSEA. CDR3 length equals 12 residues. The DNA of the CDR3 is TGCAGCGCAATAACCCGGAACACTGAAGCTTTCTTT. Translating it yields CSAITRNTEAFF.

Remarks on this clonotype: A much larger clone sits a single nucleotide away, making a read error possible. The chain carries TRBV29-1 and TRBJ2-7; no clear D gene. The CDR3 spans 13 residues. V was clipped by 5 bases and J by 2 bases, with 13 bases between them. Germline V gene sequence: CDR1 SQVTM, CDR2 ANQGSEA. In nucleotides, the CDR3 is TGCAGCGTTCTGGTGGCTAGAACCTACGAGCAGTACTTC. Its translation: CSVLVARTYEQYF.

V usage is TRBV7-2 and J usage is TRBJ1-2; D is perhaps TRBD1 (5 bases). V dropped 2 bases and J dropped 8 bases, with 15 bases sitting between them. This CDR3 region has 14 residues. Looked up from germline, CDR1 is SGHTA and CDR2 is FQGNSA. The CDR3 DNA reads as TGTGCCAGCAGCTTAATATTAGGGGTGGGGGGCTACACCTTC. This codes for CASSLILGVGGYTF.

At least ten counts were recorded for this clonotype. J is TRBJ1-2 and V is TRBV27; 11 nucleotides match TRBD1. The CDR3 spans 16 residues. Per germline, CDR1 MNHEY and CDR2 SMNVEV (reference sequence). V was clipped by 5 bases and J by 8 bases; unmatched bases: 13. The CDR3 loop reads CASSLSDRGRRDGYTF. The CDR3 region has the DNA TGTGCCAGCAGTCTCTCGGACAGGGGGCGAAGGGACGGCTACACCTTC.

The rearrangement joins TRBV3-1 to TRBJ2-5; perhaps TRBD1 as D (5 bases). TRBJ2-7 explains the end of the DNA better; the J call may be wrong. The CDR3 loop spans 15 amino acids. Germline values: CDR1 LGHDT, CDR2 YNNKEL (reference sequence). The CDR3 protein is CASSPRVAASREQYF. The CDR3 DNA reads TGTGCCAGCAGCCCCAGGGTAGCAGCCAGTCGCGAGCAGTACTTC.

The V call is TRBV28, the J call TRBJ1-5, with unresolved D. CDR1 is MDHEN and CDR2 is SYDVKM in the germline V gene. Between the trimmed V and J ends, which lost 3 bases and 7 bases, there was a span of 10 bases. CDR3 length: 13 amino acids. CDR3 region: CASSLGVRQPQHF. In DNA form, the CDR3 reads TGTGCCAGCAGTTTGGGTGTTCGGCAGCCCCAGCATTTT.

The chain couples TRBV27 to TRBJ1-5; D is possibly TRBD1 (5 bases). The CDR3 covers 16 residues. V lost 5 bases, J lost 0 bases, and 14 bases lay in between. Germline CDR1 MNHEY, CDR2 SMNVEV (reference sequence). CDR3 protein: CASSQTGAVSNQPQHF. The CDR3 region has the DNA TGTGCCAGCAGTCAGACCGGGGCAGTTAGCAATCAGCCCCAGCATTTT.

This clonotype was seen more than once but under ten times. The chain combines TRBV20-1 with TRBJ1-2; D uncertain. Germline CDR1 DFQATT, CDR2 SNEGSKA (reference sequence). This CDR3 contains 12 residues. The V gene lost 6 bases and the J gene lost 5 bases, with 13 bases spanning the gap. CDR3 sequence: CSAPLDSYGYTF. CDR3 DNA: TGCAGTGCCCCCTTGGATTCGTATGGCTACACCTTC.

The chain recombines TRBV9 with TRBJ1-2; D gene uncertain. The CDR3 spans 18 residues. Trimming shortened V by 0 bases and J by 3 bases, and 21 bases separated the two germline ends. CDR1 and CDR2 (germline): SGDLS, YYNGEE. The CDR3 reads CASSVARSPAGWDYGYTF. In nucleotides, the CDR3 is TGTGCCAGCAGCGTAGCTCGAAGCCCCGCCGGTTGGGACTATGGCTACACCTTC.

The chain recombines TRBV28 with TRBJ1-2; a possible D gene is TRBD1 (5 bases). CDR3 length: 14 amino acids. The V and J ends lost 4 bases and 4 bases respectively, with 13 bases between them. Germline CDR1 is MDHEN and CDR2 is SYDVKM. For the CDR3, the DNA is TGTGCCAGCAGTTACTGGGACGATAGCTATGGCTACACCTTC. It yields the protein CASSYWDDSYGYTF.

This clonotype was observed at least ten times. V gene TRBV10-3 combines with J gene TRBJ2-3, with 11 bases fitting TRBD2. CDR3 length: 15 amino acids. Per germline, CDR1 ENHRY and CDR2 SYGVKD. V lost 5 bases, J lost 2 bases, and 3 bases stayed unmatched. CDR3 residues: CAISTLAGDTDTQYF. The CDR3 region has the DNA TGTGCCATCAGTACACTAGCGGGGGACACAGATACGCAGTATTTT.

This sequence joins TRBV13 and TRBJ2-5; D tentatively reads TRBD1 or TRBD2 (5 bases each). Per the germline V gene, CDR1 is PRHDT and CDR2 is FYEKMQ (reference sequence). V was pared by 5 bases and J by 9 bases, with 13 bases between. The length of the CDR3 is 12 residues. The CDR3 DNA reads TGTGCCAGCAGCCCCCTCGTGGGGGCCCAGTACTTC. Encoded protein: CASSPLVGAQYF.

The V gene is TRBV20-1, the J gene TRBJ2-1, with 11 bases identical to TRBD1. Germline V lookup: CDR1 DFQATT, CDR2 SNEGSKA (reference sequence). The CDR3 is made up of 15 amino acids. The J segment lost 4 bases and the V segment lost 6 bases, leaving 8 bases of the junction unmatched. The CDR3 bases are TGCAGTGCCCCGGGGGACAGGGGGTTATACAATGAGCAGTTCTTC. It encodes CSAPGDRGLYNEQFF.

This clonotype was recorded many times. The chain employs TRBV2 and TRBJ2-1; 9 bases align to TRBD2. Trimming removed 6 bases from V and 7 bases from J; junction bases left unmatched: 7. The CDR3 length is 14 residues. Germline V CDR1 and CDR2: SNHLY, FYNNEI. This CDR3 reads CASRTTGLANEQFF. The CDR3 bases are TGTGCCAGCAGAACAACCGGACTAGCGAATGAGCAGTTCTTC.

The table lists this clonotype with a few counts. The germline gene is not matched at one end of the junction; a read error may be the cause. The J gene is TRBJ2-3, the V gene TRBV5-1, with 9 positions matching TRBD2. From germline, CDR1 is SGHRS and CDR2 YFSETQ. CDR3 length: 20 amino acids. In DNA form, the CDR3 reads TGCGTCAGCAGCTTGCCCCCGGGACTAGCCGCTGATTCTAGCACAGATACGCAGTATTTT. This gives the protein CVSSLPPGLAADSSTDTQYF.

The chain uses TRBV15 and TRBJ2-4; TRBD1 aligns across 8 bases. Trimming removed 0 bases from V and 10 bases from J; junction bases left unmatched: 14. The CDR3 loop spans 17 amino acids. Germline CDR1 reads LNHNV; CDR2 reads YYDKDF (reference sequence). DNA of the CDR3: TGTGCCACCAGCAGAGATGTTTGGGGACAGGTTGGGGGTATTCAGTACTTC. Its translation is CATSRDVWGQVGGIQYF.